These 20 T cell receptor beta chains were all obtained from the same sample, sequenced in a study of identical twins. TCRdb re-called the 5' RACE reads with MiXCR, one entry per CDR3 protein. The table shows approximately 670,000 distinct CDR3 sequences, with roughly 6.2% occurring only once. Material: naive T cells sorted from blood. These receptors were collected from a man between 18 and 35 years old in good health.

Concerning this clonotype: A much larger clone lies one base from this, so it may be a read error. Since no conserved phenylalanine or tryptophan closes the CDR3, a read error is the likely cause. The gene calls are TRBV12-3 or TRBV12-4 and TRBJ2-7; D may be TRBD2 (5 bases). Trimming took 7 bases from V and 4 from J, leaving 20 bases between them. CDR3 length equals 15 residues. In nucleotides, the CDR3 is TGTGCCAGCACGGACTCCGGTCTTCTGGCTTACGAGCAGTACTAC. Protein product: CASTDSGLLAYEQYY.

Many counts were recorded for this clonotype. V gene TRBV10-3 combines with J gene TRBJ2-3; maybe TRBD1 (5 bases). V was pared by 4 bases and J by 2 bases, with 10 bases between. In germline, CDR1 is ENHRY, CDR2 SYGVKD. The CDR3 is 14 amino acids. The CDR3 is CAISGGRTTDTQYF. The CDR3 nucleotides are TGTGCCATCAGTGGGGGCAGGACCACAGATACGCAGTATTTT.

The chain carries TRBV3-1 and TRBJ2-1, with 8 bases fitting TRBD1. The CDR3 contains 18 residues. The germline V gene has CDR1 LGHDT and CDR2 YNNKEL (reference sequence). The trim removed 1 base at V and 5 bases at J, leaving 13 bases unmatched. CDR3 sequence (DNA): TGTGCCAGCAGCCAAGTTGGTATCTTGGACAGGGTAAACAATGAGCAGTTCTTC. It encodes CASSQVGILDRVNNEQFF.

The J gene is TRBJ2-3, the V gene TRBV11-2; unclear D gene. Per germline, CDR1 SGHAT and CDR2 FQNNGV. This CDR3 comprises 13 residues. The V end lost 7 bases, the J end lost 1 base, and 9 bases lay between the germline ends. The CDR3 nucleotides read TGTGCCAGCACCCTTTATGGCACAGATACGCAGTATTTT. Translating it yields CASTLYGTDTQYF.

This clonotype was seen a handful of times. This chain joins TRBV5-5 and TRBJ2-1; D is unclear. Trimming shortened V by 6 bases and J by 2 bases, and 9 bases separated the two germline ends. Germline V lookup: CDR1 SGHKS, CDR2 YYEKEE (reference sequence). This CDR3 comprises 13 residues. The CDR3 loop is CASTSTPYNEQFF. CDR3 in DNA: TGTGCCAGCACCTCCACGCCCTACAATGAGCAGTTCTTC.

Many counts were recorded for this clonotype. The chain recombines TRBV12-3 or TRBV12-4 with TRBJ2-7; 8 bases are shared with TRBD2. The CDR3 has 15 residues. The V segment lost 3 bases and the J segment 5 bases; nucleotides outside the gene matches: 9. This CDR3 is CASSFGAPGRDEQYV. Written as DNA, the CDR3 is TGTGCCAGCAGTTTTGGGGCCCCCGGGAGGGACGAGCAGTACGTC.

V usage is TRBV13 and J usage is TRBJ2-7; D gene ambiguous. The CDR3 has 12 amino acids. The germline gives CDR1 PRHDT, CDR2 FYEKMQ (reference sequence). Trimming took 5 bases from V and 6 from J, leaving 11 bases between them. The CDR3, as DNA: TGTGCCAGCAGCCCATCAATGGGCGAGCAGTACTTC. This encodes CASSPSMGEQYF.

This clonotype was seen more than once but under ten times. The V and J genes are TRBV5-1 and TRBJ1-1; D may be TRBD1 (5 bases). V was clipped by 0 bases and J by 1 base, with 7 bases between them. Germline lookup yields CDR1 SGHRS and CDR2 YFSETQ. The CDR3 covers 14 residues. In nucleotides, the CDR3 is TGCGCCAGCAGCTTGGGGGACGGGAACACTGAAGCTTTCTTT. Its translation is CASSLGDGNTEAFF. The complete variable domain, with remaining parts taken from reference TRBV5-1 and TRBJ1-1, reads KAGVTQTPRYLIKTRGQQVTLSCSPISGHRSVSWYQQTPGQGLQFLFEYFSETQRNKGNFPGRFSGRQFSNSRSEMNVSTLELGDSALYLCASSLGDGNTEAFFGQGTRLTVV.

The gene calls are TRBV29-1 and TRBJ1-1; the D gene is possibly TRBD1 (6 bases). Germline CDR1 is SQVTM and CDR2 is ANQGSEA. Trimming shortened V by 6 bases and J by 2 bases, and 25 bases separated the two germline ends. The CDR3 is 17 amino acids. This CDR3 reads CSVMGPVDSISNTEAFF. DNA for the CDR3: TGCAGCGTCATGGGCCCCGTGGACAGTATATCTAACACTGAAGCTTTCTTT.

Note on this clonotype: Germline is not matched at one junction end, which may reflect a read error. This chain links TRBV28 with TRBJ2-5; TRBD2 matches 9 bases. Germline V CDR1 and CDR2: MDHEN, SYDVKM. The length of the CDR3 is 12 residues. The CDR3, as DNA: TGTGCCAGCAGTTTCAAGGGACTAGCTTGGCACTTC. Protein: CASSFKGLAWHF.

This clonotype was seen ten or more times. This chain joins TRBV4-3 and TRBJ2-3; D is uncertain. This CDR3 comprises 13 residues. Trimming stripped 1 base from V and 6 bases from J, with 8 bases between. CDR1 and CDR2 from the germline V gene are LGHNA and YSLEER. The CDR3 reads CASSQGGWDTQYF. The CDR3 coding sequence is TGCGCCAGCAGCCAAGGTGGATGGGATACGCAGTATTTT.

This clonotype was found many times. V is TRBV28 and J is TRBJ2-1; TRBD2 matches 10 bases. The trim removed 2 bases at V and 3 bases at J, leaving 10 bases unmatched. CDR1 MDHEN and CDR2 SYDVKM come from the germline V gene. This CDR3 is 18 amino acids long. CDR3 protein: CASSLGLAGVVDYNEQFF. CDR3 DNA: TGTGCCAGCAGTTTAGGGCTAGCGGGAGTGGTGGACTACAATGAGCAGTTCTTC.

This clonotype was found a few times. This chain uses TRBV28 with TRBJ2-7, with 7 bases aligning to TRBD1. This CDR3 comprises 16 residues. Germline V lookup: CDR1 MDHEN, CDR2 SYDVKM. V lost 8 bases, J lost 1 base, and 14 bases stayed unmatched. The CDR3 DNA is TGTGCCAGCCGTGGAATAGGGGGCTCCCCATCCTACGAGCAGTACTTC. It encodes CASRGIGGSPSYEQYF.

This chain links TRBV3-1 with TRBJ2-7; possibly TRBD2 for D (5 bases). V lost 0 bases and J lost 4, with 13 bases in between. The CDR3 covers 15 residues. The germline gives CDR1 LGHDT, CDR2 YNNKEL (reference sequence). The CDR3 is CASSQDFRGSYEQYF. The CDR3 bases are TGTGCCAGCAGCCAAGATTTCCGGGGAAGTTACGAGCAGTACTTC.

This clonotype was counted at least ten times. For the CDR3, the DNA is TGTGCCACCAGCAGAGCCAGAACTAGCGGGAGGGCGAACACCGGGGAGCTGTTTTTT. It yields the protein CATSRARTSGRANTGELFF. The chain carries TRBV15 and TRBJ2-2; 13 bases are a match to TRBD2. V was pared by 1 base and J by 0 bases, with 5 bases of the junction left unmatched. The CDR3 is 19 amino acids. Germline CDR1 and CDR2: LNHNV and YYDKDF (reference sequence).

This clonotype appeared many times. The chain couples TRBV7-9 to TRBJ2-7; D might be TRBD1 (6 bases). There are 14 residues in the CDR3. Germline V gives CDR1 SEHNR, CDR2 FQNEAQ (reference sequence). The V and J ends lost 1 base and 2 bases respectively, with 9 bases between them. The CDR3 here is CASSLEGGPYEQYF. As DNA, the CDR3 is TGTGCCAGCAGCTTAGAAGGGGGACCCTACGAGCAGTACTTC. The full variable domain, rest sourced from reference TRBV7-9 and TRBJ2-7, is DTGVSQNPRHKITKRGQNVTFRCDPISEHNRLYWYRQTLGQGPEFLTYFQNEAQLEKSRLLSDRFSAERPKGSFSTLEIQRTEQGDSAMYLCASSLEGGPYEQYFGPGTRLTVT.

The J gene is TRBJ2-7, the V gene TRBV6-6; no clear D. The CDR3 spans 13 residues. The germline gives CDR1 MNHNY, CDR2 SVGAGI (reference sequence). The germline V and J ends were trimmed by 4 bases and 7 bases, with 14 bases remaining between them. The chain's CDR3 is CASSSPALKEQYV. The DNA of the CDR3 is TGTGCCAGCAGTTCTCCGGCCCTAAAGGAGCAGTACGTC.

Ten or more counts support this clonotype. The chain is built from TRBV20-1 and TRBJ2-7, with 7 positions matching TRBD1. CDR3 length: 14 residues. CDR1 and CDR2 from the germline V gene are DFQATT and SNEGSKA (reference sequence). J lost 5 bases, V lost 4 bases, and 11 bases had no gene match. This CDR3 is CSAIPRQGIHEQYV. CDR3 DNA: TGCAGTGCTATTCCGAGACAGGGAATCCACGAGCAGTACGTC.

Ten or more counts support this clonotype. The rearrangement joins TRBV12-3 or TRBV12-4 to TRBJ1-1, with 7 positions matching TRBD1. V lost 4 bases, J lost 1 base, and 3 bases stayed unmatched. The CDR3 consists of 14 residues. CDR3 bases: TGTGCCAGCAGTTACCCAGGGGGGAACACTGAAGCTTTCTTT. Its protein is CASSYPGGNTEAFF.

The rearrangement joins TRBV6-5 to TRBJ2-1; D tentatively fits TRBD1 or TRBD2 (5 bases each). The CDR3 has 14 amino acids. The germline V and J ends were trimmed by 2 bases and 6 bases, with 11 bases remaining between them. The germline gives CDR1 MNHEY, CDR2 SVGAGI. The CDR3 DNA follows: TGTGCCAGCAGTTACGGTGGGGGATCCAATGAGCAGTTCTTC. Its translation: CASSYGGGSNEQFF.